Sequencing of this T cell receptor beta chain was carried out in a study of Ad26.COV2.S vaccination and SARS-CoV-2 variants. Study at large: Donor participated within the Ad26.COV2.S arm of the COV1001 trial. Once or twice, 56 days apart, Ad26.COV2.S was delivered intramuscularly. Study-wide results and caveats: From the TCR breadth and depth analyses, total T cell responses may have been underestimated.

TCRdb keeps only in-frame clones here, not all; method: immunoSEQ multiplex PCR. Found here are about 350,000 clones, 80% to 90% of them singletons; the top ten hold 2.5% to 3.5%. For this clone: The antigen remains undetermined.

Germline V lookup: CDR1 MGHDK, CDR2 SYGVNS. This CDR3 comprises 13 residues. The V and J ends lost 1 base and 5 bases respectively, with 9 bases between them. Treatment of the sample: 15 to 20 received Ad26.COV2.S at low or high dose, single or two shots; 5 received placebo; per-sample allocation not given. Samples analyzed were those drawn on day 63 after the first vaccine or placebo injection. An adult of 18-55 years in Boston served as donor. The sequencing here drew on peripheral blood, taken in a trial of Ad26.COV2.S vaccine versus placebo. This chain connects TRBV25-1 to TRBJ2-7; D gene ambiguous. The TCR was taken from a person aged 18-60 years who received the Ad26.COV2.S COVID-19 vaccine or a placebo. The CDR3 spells CASSESSKDEQYF. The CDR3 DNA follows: TGTGCCAGCAGTGAATCGAGCAAGGACGAGCAGTACTTC.